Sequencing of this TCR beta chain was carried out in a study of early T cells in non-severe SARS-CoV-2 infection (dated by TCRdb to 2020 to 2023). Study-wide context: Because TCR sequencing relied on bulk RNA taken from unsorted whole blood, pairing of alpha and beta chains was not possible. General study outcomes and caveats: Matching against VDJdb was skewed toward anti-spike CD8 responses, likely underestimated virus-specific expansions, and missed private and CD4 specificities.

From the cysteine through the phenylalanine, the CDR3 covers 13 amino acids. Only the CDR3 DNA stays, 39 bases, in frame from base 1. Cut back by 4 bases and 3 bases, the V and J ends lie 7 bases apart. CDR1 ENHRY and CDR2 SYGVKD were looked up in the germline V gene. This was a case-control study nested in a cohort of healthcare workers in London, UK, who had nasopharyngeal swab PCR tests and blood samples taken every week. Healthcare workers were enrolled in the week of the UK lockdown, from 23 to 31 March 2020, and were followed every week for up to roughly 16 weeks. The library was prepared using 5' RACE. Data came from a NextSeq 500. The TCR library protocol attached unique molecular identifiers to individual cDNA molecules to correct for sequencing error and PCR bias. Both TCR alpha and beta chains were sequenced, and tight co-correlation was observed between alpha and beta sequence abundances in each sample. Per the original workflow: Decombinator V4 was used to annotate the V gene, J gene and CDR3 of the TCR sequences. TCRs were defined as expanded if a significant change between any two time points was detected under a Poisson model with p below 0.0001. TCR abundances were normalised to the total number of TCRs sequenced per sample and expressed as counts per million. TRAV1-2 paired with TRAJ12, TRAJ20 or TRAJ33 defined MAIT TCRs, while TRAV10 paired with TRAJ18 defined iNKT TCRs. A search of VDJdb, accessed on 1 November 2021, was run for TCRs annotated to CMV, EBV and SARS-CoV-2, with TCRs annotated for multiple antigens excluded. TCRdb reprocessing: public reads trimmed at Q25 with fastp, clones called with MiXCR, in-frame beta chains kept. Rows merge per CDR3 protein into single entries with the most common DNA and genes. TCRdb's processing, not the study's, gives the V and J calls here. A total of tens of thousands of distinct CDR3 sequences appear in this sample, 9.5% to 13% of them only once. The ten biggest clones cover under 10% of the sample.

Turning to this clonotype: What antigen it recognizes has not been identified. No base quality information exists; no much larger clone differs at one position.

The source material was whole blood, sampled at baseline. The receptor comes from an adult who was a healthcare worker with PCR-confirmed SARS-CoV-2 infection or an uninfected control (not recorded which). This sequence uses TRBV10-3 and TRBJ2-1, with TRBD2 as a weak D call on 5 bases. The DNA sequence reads TGTGCCATCAGTGCCGGGAACTACAATGAGCAGTTCTTC. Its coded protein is CAISAGNYNEQFF.